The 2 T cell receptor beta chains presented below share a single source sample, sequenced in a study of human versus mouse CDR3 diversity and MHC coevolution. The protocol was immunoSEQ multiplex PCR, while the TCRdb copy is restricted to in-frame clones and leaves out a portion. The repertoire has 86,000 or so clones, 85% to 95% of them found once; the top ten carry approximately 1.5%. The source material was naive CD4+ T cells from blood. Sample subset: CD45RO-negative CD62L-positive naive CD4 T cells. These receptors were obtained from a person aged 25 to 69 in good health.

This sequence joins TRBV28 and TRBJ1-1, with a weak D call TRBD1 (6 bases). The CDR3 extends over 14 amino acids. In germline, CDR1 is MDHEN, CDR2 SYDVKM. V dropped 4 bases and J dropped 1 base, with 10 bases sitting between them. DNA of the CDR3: TGTGCCAGCAGTTCCGGACAGCGGAACACTGAAGCTTTCTTT. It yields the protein CASSSGQRNTEAFF.

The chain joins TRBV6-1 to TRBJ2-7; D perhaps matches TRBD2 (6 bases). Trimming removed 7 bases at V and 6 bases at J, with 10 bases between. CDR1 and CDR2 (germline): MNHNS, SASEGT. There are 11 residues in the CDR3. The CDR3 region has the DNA TGTGCCAGCATGCAGGGAGGCGAGCAGTACTTC. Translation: CASMQGGEQYF.